The 30 T cell receptor beta chains in this list originate from one sample, sequenced in a study of blood T cell repertoires in COVID-19. The table came from immunoSEQ multiplex PCR; TCRdb's copy has only in-frame clones and leaves some out. This sample has some 43,000 clones, with around 86% found just once. Specimen: peripheral blood. The source of these receptors is a human donor in a cohort sampled during active COVID-19.

This chain connects TRBV7-9 to TRBJ1-6, with TRBD1 matching 10 bases. Germline values: CDR1 SEHNR, CDR2 FQNEAQ (reference sequence). The CDR3 extends over 16 amino acids. J was trimmed by 8 bases and V by 5 bases; bases with no gene match: 9. The CDR3 coding sequence is TGTGCCAGCAGCCCAGGACAGGGGGAATCTTATTCACCCCTCCACTTT. It yields the protein CASSPGQGESYSPLHF.

J is TRBJ2-2 and V is TRBV5-8; 8 bases are shared with TRBD2. The germline V gene has CDR1 SGHTS and CDR2 YDEGEE. There are 17 residues in the CDR3. The V segment lost 4 bases and the J segment 2 bases; nucleotides outside the gene matches: 10. The CDR3 region has the DNA TGTGCCAGCAGCCCCGGGGGGGGCGCGCGTAACACCGGGGAGCTGTTTTTT. Translated, it gives CASSPGGGARNTGELFF.

CDR3 coding DNA: TGTGCCAGCAGTTGCGGGTCCCACTACGAGCAGTACTTC. Amino acid sequence: CASSCGSHYEQYF. This sequence joins TRBV6-8 and TRBJ2-7, with a weak D call TRBD2 (5 bases). The length of the CDR3 is 13 residues. The germline gives CDR1 MNHGY, CDR2 SAAAGT. Trimming left V 4 bases short and J 3 bases short, with 10 bases between.

The chain has TRBV7-3 and TRBJ2-1; TRBD2 matches at 9 bases. Germline assignment: CDR1 SGHTA and CDR2 FQGTGA. J was trimmed by 11 bases and V by 5 bases; bases with no gene match: 16. The CDR3 totals 16 residues. The CDR3 DNA sequence: TGTGCCAGCAGCAGGGTGAGGTCTAGCGGGACCTCTCAGCAGTTCTTC. Translated: CASSRVRSSGTSQQFF. Using reference TRBV7-3 and TRBJ2-1 for the parts outside the CDR3, the full variable domain is GAGVSQTPSNKVTEKGKYVELRCDPISGHTALYWYRQSLGQGPEFLIYFQGTGAADDSGLPNDRFFAVRPEGSVSTLKIQRTERGDSAVYLCASSRVRSSGTSQQFFGPGTRLTVL.

This chain links TRBV6-6 with TRBJ2-7; 13 bases are a match to TRBD2. J lost 7 bases, V lost 0 bases, and 6 bases had no gene match. The germline V gene has CDR1 MNHNY and CDR2 SVGAGI (reference sequence). There are 16 residues in the CDR3. The CDR3, as DNA: TGTGCCAGCAGTTACTCGACACTAGCGGGAGGGCCTGAGCAGTACTTC. This codes for CASSYSTLAGGPEQYF.

V and J are TRBV6-2 or TRBV6-3 and TRBJ2-7; 14 bases match TRBD2. CDR3 length: 17 amino acids. Trimming at V came to 6 bases and at J to 2 bases, leaving 9 bases not matched to a gene. CDR1 MNHEY and CDR2 SVGEGT come from the germline V gene. Here the CDR3 reads CASSPGLAGGSTYEQYF. CDR3 bases: TGTGCCAGCAGCCCCGGACTAGCGGGAGGTTCTACCTACGAGCAGTACTTC.

The chain uses TRBV7-3 and TRBJ2-1; D is possibly TRBD1 (6 bases). CDR3 length: 12 amino acids. Germline V lookup: CDR1 SGHTA, CDR2 FQGTGA. The V gene lost 5 bases and the J gene lost 11 bases, with 13 bases spanning the gap. The CDR3 loop is CASSQGTLQQFF. In nucleotides, the CDR3 is TGTGCCAGCAGCCAAGGGACACTACAGCAGTTCTTC.

The chain uses TRBV7-2 and TRBJ2-7; the match to TRBD1 covers 11 bases. Germline trimming cut 6 bases from V and 1 base from J; bases unmatched to any gene: 8. CDR3 length: 16 residues. The germline V gene encodes CDR1 SGHTA and CDR2 FQGNSA. Here the CDR3 DNA reads TGTGCCAGCAGTAAACCGGGACAGGGGGGATCCTACGAGCAGTACTTC. The encoded protein is CASSKPGQGGSYEQYF.

The chain combines TRBV30 with TRBJ1-5; no reliable D call. This CDR3 comprises 13 residues. CDR1 is GTSNPN, CDR2 SVGIG, per germline (reference sequence). Trimming removed 0 bases at V and 4 bases at J, with 7 bases between. The CDR3 region has the DNA TGTGCCTGGAGTGTAGAGGCGAATCAGCCCCAGCATTTT. Its protein is CAWSVEANQPQHF.

This chain connects TRBV18 to TRBJ2-2, with no clear D. CDR1 and CDR2 from the germline V gene are KGHSH and LQKENI. This CDR3 has 17 amino acids. The ends were cut back, 4 bases at V and 2 bases at J, with 17 bases in the middle. The CDR3 bases are TGTGCCAGCTCACTCGCGCTCGGTTATCGAAACACCGGGGAGCTGTTTTTT. This encodes CASSLALGYRNTGELFF.

This chain connects TRBV28 to TRBJ2-1; the match to TRBD2 covers 14 bases. Germline V gives CDR1 MDHEN, CDR2 SYDVKM. This CDR3 has 14 residues. V was clipped by 6 bases and J by 7 bases; unmatched bases: 2. Written as DNA, the CDR3 is TGTGCCAGCAGCCGGACTAGCGGGAGGAATGAGCAGTTCTTC. Translating gives CASSRTSGRNEQFF.

The gene calls are TRBV30 and TRBJ1-2; TRBD1 aligns across 11 bases. This CDR3 spans 16 amino acids. Germline V gene data show CDR1 as GTSNPN and CDR2 as SVGIG (reference sequence). V gave up 3 bases and J gave up 6 bases; unmatched junction bases: 12. The DNA for the CDR3 is TGTGCCTGGAGGGACAGGGGGCGGACTTATCTAGATGGCTACACCTTC. Translation gives CAWRDRGRTYLDGYTF.

The rearrangement uses TRBV6-5 and TRBJ1-1; maybe TRBD1 (6 bases). CDR1 is MNHEY and CDR2 is SVGAGI in the germline V gene. The CDR3 runs 11 residues. The V end lost 5 bases, the J end lost 13 bases, and 14 bases lay between the germline ends. In nucleotides, the CDR3 is TGTGCCAGCAGTAGGACAGAGAAAGTTTTCTTT. Residues: CASSRTEKVFF.

This clone was recorded only once. V usage is TRBV12-5 and J usage is TRBJ1-2; weak D call: TRBD1 (6 bases). The germline V gene encodes CDR1 LGHNT and CDR2 FRNRAP. The CDR3 is 16 amino acids. V gave up 4 bases and J gave up 7 bases, with 22 bases separating them. The chain's CDR3 is CASGSVQGGSVGGYTF. CDR3 in DNA: TGTGCTAGTGGTTCAGTACAGGGCGGGAGCGTGGGTGGCTACACCTTC.

This chain uses TRBV14 with TRBJ1-2, with D unresolved. Trimming took off 4 bases at V and 3 bases at J, with 9 bases between the two ends. This CDR3 region has 13 residues. CDR1 and CDR2 from the germline V gene are SGHDN and FVKESK. CDR3 loop: CASSLIGDYGYTF. The DNA for the CDR3 is TGTGCCAGCAGCCTGATCGGGGACTATGGCTACACCTTC.

This chain links TRBV28 with TRBJ1-1, with 11 bases aligning to TRBD1. Losses at the gene ends were 5 bases for V and 0 bases for J; bases not matched to a gene: 5. The CDR3 spans 16 residues. Looked up from germline, CDR1 is MDHEN and CDR2 is SYDVKM. CDR3 DNA: TGTGCCAGCAGTCCAGCGGGACAGGGGGTGAACACTGAAGCTTTCTTT. Amino acid sequence: CASSPAGQGVNTEAFF.

CDR3 residues: CASSPGLAGEWAYEQYF. In DNA, the CDR3 is TGTGCCAGCAGCCCTGGTCTAGCGGGAGAATGGGCCTACGAGCAGTACTTC. This sequence joins TRBV14 and TRBJ2-7, with TRBD2 matching 10 bases. The CDR3 extends over 17 amino acids. CDR1 and CDR2 (germline): SGHDN, FVKESK. V dropped 4 bases and J dropped 2; count of bases not matched to a gene: 11.

The CDR3 region has the DNA TGTGCCAGCATGGGGAGGAGCGGGAGGGCCTCCTACGAGCAGTACTTC. Translation gives CASMGRSGRASYEQYF. This chain links TRBV2 with TRBJ2-7, with 10 bases aligning to TRBD2. Germline V lookup: CDR1 SNHLY, CDR2 FYNNEI. V trimming: 7 bases; J trimming: 0 bases; junction bases outside the gene matches: 9. This CDR3 contains 16 residues.

The gene calls are TRBV5-6 and TRBJ1-1; 7 bases are shared with TRBD1. This CDR3 has 13 amino acids. V was clipped by 4 bases and J by 5 bases; unmatched bases: 5. The germline V gene encodes CDR1 SGHDT and CDR2 YYEEEE. This CDR3 is CASSPSTGTEAFF. The CDR3, as DNA: TGTGCCAGCAGCCCCTCGACAGGGACTGAAGCTTTCTTT.

The V call is TRBV7-3, the J call TRBJ2-7; TRBD2 matches 14 bases. CDR1 and CDR2 from the germline V gene are SGHTA and FQGTGA. The V and J ends lost 4 bases and 4 bases, in that order; junction bases with no gene match: 3. The CDR3 loop spans 15 amino acids. The CDR3 loop is CASSSGTSGRYEQYF. The CDR3 nucleotides read TGTGCCAGCAGCTCAGGGACTAGCGGGAGATACGAGCAGTACTTC.

This CDR3 is CASSYSGTPYNEQFF. Written as DNA, the CDR3 is TGTGCCAGCAGTTACTCGGGGACACCATACAATGAGCAGTTCTTC. This chain connects TRBV6-5 to TRBJ2-1; D may be TRBD1 (6 bases). Germline V lookup: CDR1 MNHEY, CDR2 SVGAGI. The CDR3 totals 15 residues. V lost 0 bases and J 4 bases, leaving 10 bases between the germline ends.

This rearrangement joins TRBV5-1 to TRBJ2-2; weak D call: TRBD2 (6 bases). The CDR3 runs to 13 residues. Trimming pared 0 bases from V and 7 bases from J, leaving 7 bases between. Looked up from germline, CDR1 is SGHRS and CDR2 is YFSETQ. Here the CDR3 DNA reads TGCGCCAGCAGCTTGGCGGAGGGCGGGGAGCTGTTTTTT. Protein: CASSLAEGGELFF.

The rearrangement joins TRBV5-6 to TRBJ2-5, with unresolved D. The germline V gene encodes CDR1 SGHDT and CDR2 YYEEEE. Trimming shortened V by 6 bases and J by 6 bases, and 12 bases separated the two germline ends. This CDR3 has 12 amino acids. CDR3 sequence: CASKNSLQTQYF. CDR3 bases: TGTGCCAGCAAAAACAGTCTCCAGACCCAGTACTTC.

The V gene is TRBV7-2, the J gene TRBJ2-1; D is uncertain. Germline V gives CDR1 SGHTA, CDR2 FQGNSA. The CDR3 totals 13 residues. V shed 5 bases and J shed 5 bases, with 10 bases lying between them. The CDR3 DNA follows: TGTGCCAGCAGCAGAGCTATTAACAATGAGCAGTTCTTC. It yields the protein CASSRAINNEQFF.

The table lists this clone with a count of one. The CDR3 spells CASRLTDSHTGELFF. DNA of the CDR3: TGTGCCAGCAGGCTGACGGACAGCCACACCGGGGAGCTGTTTTTT. V usage is TRBV6-5 and J usage is TRBJ2-2; TRBD1 is a possible D gene (6 bases). Trimming shortened V by 6 bases and J by 3 bases, and 14 bases separated the two germline ends. CDR3 length equals 15 residues. Per germline, CDR1 MNHEY and CDR2 SVGAGI.

The chain combines TRBV5-4 with TRBJ2-4; D possibly corresponds to TRBD2 (5 bases). Germline CDR1 is SGHNT and CDR2 is YYREEE (reference sequence). The length of the CDR3 is 14 residues. With 0 bases removed from V and 3 bases from J, the gap between germline ends came to 7 bases. Here the CDR3 DNA reads TGTGCCAGCAGCTTGGCGGGGAACAAAAACATTCAGTACTTC. The encoded protein is CASSLAGNKNIQYF.

V is TRBV5-4 and J is TRBJ2-1, with TRBD2 matching 7 bases. CDR1 and CDR2 from the germline V gene are SGHNT and YYREEE (reference sequence). Unmatched junction bases numbered 7, after V lost 0 bases and J lost 4 bases. This CDR3 is built from 16 residues. The CDR3 here is CASSLGGAGPYNEQFF. The CDR3 DNA is TGTGCCAGCAGCTTGGGCGGAGCGGGGCCATACAATGAGCAGTTCTTC.

The chain couples TRBV7-7 to TRBJ2-5, with a tentative D call TRBD1 (5 bases). V was trimmed by 4 bases and J by 1 base, leaving 13 bases between them. The CDR3 extends over 15 amino acids. Germline CDR1 SSHAT, CDR2 FNYEAQ (reference sequence). The CDR3 spells CASSSQRGFQETQYF. As DNA, the CDR3 is TGTGCCAGCAGCTCGCAAAGGGGATTCCAAGAGACCCAGTACTTC.

This chain connects TRBV29-1 to TRBJ2-1, with 8 bases fitting TRBD2. Trimming removed 1 base from V and 7 bases from J; junction bases left unmatched: 0. CDR3 length: 12 amino acids. Germline values: CDR1 SQVTM, CDR2 ANQGSEA. CDR3 protein: CSVEASGNEQFF. DNA for the CDR3: TGCAGCGTTGAAGCTAGCGGGAATGAGCAGTTCTTC.

The chain is built from TRBV3-1 (or the pseudogene TRBV3-2) and TRBJ2-1; TRBD2 matches at 7 bases. This CDR3 is built from 12 residues. Germline V gene sequence: CDR1 LGHDT, CDR2 YNNKEL (reference sequence). As DNA, the CDR3 is TGTGTGGGAGGGAGTAAAGGCAATGAGCAGTTCTTC. It is translated as CVGGSKGNEQFF.